Listed here are 23 T cell receptor beta chains from one sample, sequenced in a study of Graves' ophthalmopathy and Graves' hyperthyroidism. Transcripts of RNA were the source for amplifying TCR beta CDR3 regions. The first-round RT-PCR employed HTBI primers together with the Qiagen OneStep RT-PCR kit. A multiplex PCR was then performed as the second round. Each CDR3 protein is one row after TCRdb ran MiXCR on the multiplex PCR reads. The sample has about 390,000 distinct CDR3 sequences, roughly 15% seen once. Sequenced material: peripheral blood. The source of these receptors is an adult woman with stable Graves' hyperthyroidism.

This clonotype was seen ten or more times. This chain uses TRBV20-1 with TRBJ1-5, with 11 bases that match TRBD1. The J segment lost 6 bases and the V segment lost 6 bases, leaving 10 bases of the junction unmatched. The CDR3 consists of 15 residues. Germline lookup yields CDR1 DFQATT and CDR2 SNEGSKA (reference sequence). CDR3 sequence: CSACKGTGGIQPQHF. CDR3 nucleotides: TGCAGTGCGTGCAAGGGGACAGGGGGAATTCAGCCCCAGCATTTT.

This clonotype occurred a few times. The J gene is TRBJ2-7, the V gene TRBV11-2; 10 bases line up with TRBD1. V lost 4 bases and J lost 7; bases outside the gene matches: 7. The CDR3 totals 14 residues. From germline, CDR1 is SGHAT and CDR2 FQNNGV. The CDR3 nucleotides read TGTGCCAGCAGCTCTTGGGACAGGGGAGGGGAGCAGTACTTC. This gives the protein CASSSWDRGGEQYF.

This clonotype has ten or more counts. A much larger clone is a single base away; this may be a read error. The rearrangement links TRBV28 to TRBJ1-1; the D gene is possibly TRBD1 (6 bases). Germline V lookup: CDR1 MDHEN, CDR2 SYDVKM. V lost 1 base to trimming and J lost 4 bases, with 7 bases between them. The CDR3 consists of 13 residues. CDR3 region: CASSLSGATEAFF. The DNA of the CDR3 is TGTGCCAGCAGTTTATCAGGGGCCACTGAAGCTTTCTTT.

The rearrangement joins TRBV7-2 to TRBJ1-2; tentatively, D is TRBD1 (5 bases). Trimming pared 3 bases from V and 8 bases from J, leaving 19 bases between. The CDR3 spans 15 residues. Germline CDR1 reads SGHTA; CDR2 reads FQGNSA. CDR3 protein: CASSFVQGTQKGYTF. The DNA of the CDR3 is TGTGCCAGCAGCTTCGTTCAAGGGACTCAGAAAGGCTACACCTTC.

The rearrangement uses TRBV6-1 and TRBJ1-1; TRBD1 might be the D (6 bases). The CDR3 consists of 13 residues. V was shortened by 6 bases and J by 10 bases, with 18 bases between the two germline ends. The germline V gene encodes CDR1 MNHNS and CDR2 SASEGT. This chain's CDR3 is CASSRNRADGAFF. CDR3 bases: TGTGCCAGCAGCCGGAACAGGGCCGATGGAGCTTTCTTT.

This clonotype was detected many times. The genes are TRBV28 and TRBJ1-1; D is perhaps TRBD1 (6 bases). The CDR3 loop spans 14 amino acids. Germline CDR1 reads MDHEN; CDR2 reads SYDVKM. Trimming took 7 bases from V and 1 from J, leaving 13 bases between them. This CDR3 reads CASTGDIQNTEAFF. CDR3 nucleotide sequence: TGTGCCAGCACCGGGGACATACAGAACACTGAAGCTTTCTTT.

This clonotype was recorded many times. V usage is TRBV6-5 and J usage is TRBJ2-7; 7 nucleotides match TRBD2. V lost 5 bases and J lost 4; bases outside the gene matches: 8. The length of the CDR3 is 14 residues. The V gene's germline CDR1 is MNHEY and CDR2 SVGAGI. The CDR3 here is CASSIGTNEYEQYF. CDR3 coding DNA: TGTGCCAGCAGTATCGGGACTAACGAATACGAGCAGTACTTC.

V is TRBV19 and J is TRBJ1-2, with D possibly being TRBD1 (5 bases). The germline gives CDR1 LNHDA, CDR2 SQIVND (reference sequence). The CDR3 loop spans 15 amino acids. Between the trimmed V and J ends, which lost 3 bases and 3 bases, there was a span of 14 bases. CDR3 loop: CASSISRRGDYGYTF. In DNA form, the CDR3 reads TGTGCCAGTAGTATTAGTCGGCGAGGGGACTATGGCTACACCTTC. The whole variable domain, filled in from reference TRBV19 and TRBJ1-2, reads DGGITQSPKYLFRKEGQNVTLSCEQNLNHDAMYWYRQDPGQGLRLIYYSQIVNDFQKGDIAEGYSVSREKKESFPLTVTSAQKNPTAFYLCASSISRRGDYGYTFGSGTRLTVV.

This clonotype showed up many times. The CDR3 DNA sequence: TGTGCCAGCAGTTTTAGTGGGGGCGCCTGGCAGCCCCAGCATTTT. Translating it yields CASSFSGGAWQPQHF. The rearrangement joins TRBV12-3 or TRBV12-4 to TRBJ1-5; weak D call: TRBD1 (6 bases). CDR3 length: 15 amino acids. V dropped 3 bases and J dropped 7 bases, with 16 bases sitting between them.

Many counts were recorded for this clonotype. This rearrangement joins TRBV7-9 to TRBJ1-2, with D uncertain. V was pared by 1 base and J by 0 bases, with 12 bases between. This CDR3 comprises 16 residues. Germline V gene sequence: CDR1 SEHNR, CDR2 FQNEAQ (reference sequence). CDR3 in DNA: TGTGCCAGCAGCTTAGAGCAGGTTGTGTCTAACTATGGCTACACCTTC. It codes for CASSLEQVVSNYGYTF.

J is TRBJ1-5 and V is TRBV19; the D gene is possibly TRBD1 (5 bases). Germline V gives CDR1 LNHDA, CDR2 SQIVND (reference sequence). This CDR3 has 13 residues. Between the trimmed V and J ends, which lost 1 base and 7 bases, there was a span of 8 bases. The CDR3 bases are TGTGCCAGTAGTATAGCGGGGGAGCAGCCCCAGCATTTT. Its translation: CASSIAGEQPQHF.

This clonotype was picked up many times. The chain couples TRBV29-1 to TRBJ2-7; D call uncertain. Germline V lookup: CDR1 SQVTM, CDR2 ANQGSEA. V gave up 4 bases and J gave up 0 bases, with 7 bases separating them. The CDR3 extends over 12 amino acids. The CDR3 region is CSVARDSYEQYF. In nucleotides, the CDR3 is TGCAGCGTTGCTAGGGACTCCTACGAGCAGTACTTC.

This sequence joins TRBV19 and TRBJ2-1; D assignment may be TRBD1 or TRBD2 (5 bases each). Germline CDR1 is LNHDA and CDR2 is SQIVND (reference sequence). Trimming took off 6 bases at V and 4 bases at J, with 13 bases between the two ends. This CDR3 region has 14 residues. The CDR3 loop is CASRTGTGYNEQFF. CDR3 in DNA: TGTGCCAGTAGAACCGGGACCGGTTACAATGAGCAGTTCTTC.

V gene TRBV5-1 combines with J gene TRBJ1-3; D may be TRBD1 (6 bases). V lost 6 bases and J 0 bases, leaving 10 bases between the germline ends. CDR1 SGHRS and CDR2 YFSETQ come from the germline V gene. This CDR3 has 14 residues. The CDR3 nucleotides are TGCGCCAGCAAGGGGGATCCCTCTGGAAACACCATATATTTT. Translating gives CASKGDPSGNTIYF.

This clonotype was counted ten times or more. The chain couples TRBV13 to TRBJ2-5, with D perhaps TRBD2 (5 bases). V lost 2 bases and J 4 bases, leaving 8 bases between the germline ends. The CDR3 covers 13 residues. CDR1 is PRHDT and CDR2 is FYEKMQ in the germline V gene (reference sequence). CDR3 in amino acids: CASSLRLTETQYF. Written as DNA, the CDR3 is TGTGCCAGCAGCTTAAGACTAACAGAGACCCAGTACTTC.

The sample holds many counts of this clonotype. The chain joins TRBV7-2 to TRBJ2-3; D is undetermined. V lost 5 bases and J 4 bases, leaving 13 bases between the germline ends. CDR1 SGHTA and CDR2 FQGNSA come from the germline V gene. CDR3 size: 14 residues. CDR3 DNA: TGTGCCAGCAGCGACGGAACTACGGCAGATACGCAGTATTTT. As protein: CASSDGTTADTQYF.

This clonotype was counted many times. This chain connects TRBV6-5 to TRBJ2-7, with D maybe TRBD1 (6 bases). The CDR3 length is 14 residues. Trimming took 5 bases from V and 2 from J, leaving 13 bases between them. The V gene's germline CDR1 is MNHEY and CDR2 SVGAGI. The CDR3 spells CASSTRDKPYEQYF. The CDR3, as DNA: TGTGCCAGCAGTACCCGGGACAAGCCCTACGAGCAGTACTTC.

This clonotype was counted at least ten times. The chain recombines TRBV29-1 with TRBJ2-7; 7 nucleotides match TRBD1. Trimming removed 1 base from V and 0 bases from J; junction bases left unmatched: 3. Germline-derived CDR1 and CDR2 are SQVTM and ANQGSEA. The length of the CDR3 is 14 residues. This CDR3 reads CSVEVAGGSYEQYF. The CDR3 DNA is TGCAGCGTTGAAGTAGCAGGGGGCTCCTACGAGCAGTACTTC.

The V gene is TRBV7-2, the J gene TRBJ2-7, with 9 bases matching TRBD1. J was trimmed by 10 bases and V by 4 bases; bases with no gene match: 5. CDR3 length equals 12 residues. Germline lookup yields CDR1 SGHTA and CDR2 FQGNSA. CDR3 amino acids: CASSWTGVEQYF. The CDR3 DNA reads TGTGCCAGCAGCTGGACAGGGGTGGAACAGTACTTC.

This clonotype appeared many times. The chain couples TRBV11-2 to TRBJ2-5, with 12 bases that match TRBD2. Germline loops: CDR1 SGHAT, CDR2 FQNNGV. The V gene end was trimmed by 4 bases and the J gene end by 3 bases; junction bases not matched to a gene: 9. The CDR3 is 17 amino acids. The CDR3: CASSSDERTSGEETQYF. CDR3 bases: TGTGCCAGCAGCTCCGACGAAAGGACTAGCGGGGAAGAGACCCAGTACTTC.

This clonotype was recorded at least ten times. The chain joins TRBV5-1 to TRBJ2-7; the D gene is possibly TRBD1 (6 bases). V was pared by 0 bases and J by 3 bases, with 10 bases between. The CDR3 contains 14 residues. CDR1 is SGHRS and CDR2 is YFSETQ in the germline V gene. CDR3 loop: CASSLGQVDYEQYF. CDR3 coding DNA: TGCGCCAGCAGCTTGGGACAGGTGGACTACGAGCAGTACTTC.

This clonotype was seen ten or more times. The rearrangement uses TRBV6-1 and TRBJ1-2; no clear D. Germline CDR1 MNHNS, CDR2 SASEGT. The CDR3 sequence is 15 residues long. V lost 1 base to trimming and J lost 0 bases, with 9 bases between them. As DNA, the CDR3 is TGTGCCAGCAGTGAAGGCCAGGAGCCTAACTATGGCTACACCTTC. This codes for CASSEGQEPNYGYTF.

This clonotype was recorded at least ten times. The V gene is TRBV28, the J gene TRBJ2-7; the D is unclear. The V gene's germline CDR1 is MDHEN and CDR2 SYDVKM. V was pared by 2 bases and J by 2 bases, with 7 bases between. The CDR3 sequence is 13 residues long. The CDR3 DNA follows: TGTGCCAGCAGTTTAGTCCAGGCCTACGAGCAGTACTTC. Protein sequence: CASSLVQAYEQYF.